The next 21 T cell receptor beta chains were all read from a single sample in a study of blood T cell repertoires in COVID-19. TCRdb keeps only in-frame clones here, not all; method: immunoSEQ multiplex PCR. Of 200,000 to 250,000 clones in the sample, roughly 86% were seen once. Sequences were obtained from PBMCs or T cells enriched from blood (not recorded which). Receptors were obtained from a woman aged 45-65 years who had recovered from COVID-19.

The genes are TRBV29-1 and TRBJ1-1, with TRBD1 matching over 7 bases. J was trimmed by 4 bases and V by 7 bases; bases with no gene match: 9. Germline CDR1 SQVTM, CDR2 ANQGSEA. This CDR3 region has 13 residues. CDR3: CSANRQGRTEAFF. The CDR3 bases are TGCAGCGCGAACCGACAGGGCCGCACTGAAGCTTTCTTT.

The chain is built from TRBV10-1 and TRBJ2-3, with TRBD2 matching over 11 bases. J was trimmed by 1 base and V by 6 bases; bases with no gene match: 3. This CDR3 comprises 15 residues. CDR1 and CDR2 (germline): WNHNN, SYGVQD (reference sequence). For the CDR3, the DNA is TGCGCCAGCAGCCAGACTAGCGGGGGCACAGATACGCAGTATTTT. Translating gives CASSQTSGGTDTQYF.

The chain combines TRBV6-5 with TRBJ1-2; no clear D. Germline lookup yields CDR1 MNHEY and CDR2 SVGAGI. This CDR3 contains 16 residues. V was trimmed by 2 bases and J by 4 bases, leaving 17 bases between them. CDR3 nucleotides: TGTGCCAGCAGTTACGGACGGAGGCGGCAGGCCTATGGCTACACCTTC. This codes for CASSYGRRRQAYGYTF.

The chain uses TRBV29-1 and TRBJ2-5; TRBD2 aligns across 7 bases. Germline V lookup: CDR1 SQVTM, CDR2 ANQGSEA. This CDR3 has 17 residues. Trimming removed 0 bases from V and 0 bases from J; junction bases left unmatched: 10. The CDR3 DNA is TGCAGCGTTGAAGATTCCCTTGTGGGAGGGAACCAAGAGACCCAGTACTTC. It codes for CSVEDSLVGGNQETQYF.

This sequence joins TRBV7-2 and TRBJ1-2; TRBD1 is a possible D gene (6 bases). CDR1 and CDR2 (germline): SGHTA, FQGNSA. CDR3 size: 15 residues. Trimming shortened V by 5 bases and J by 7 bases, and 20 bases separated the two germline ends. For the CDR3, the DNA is TGTGCCAGCAGCGCCCAAGACAGGATCCGGCGTGGCTACACCTTC. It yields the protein CASSAQDRIRRGYTF.

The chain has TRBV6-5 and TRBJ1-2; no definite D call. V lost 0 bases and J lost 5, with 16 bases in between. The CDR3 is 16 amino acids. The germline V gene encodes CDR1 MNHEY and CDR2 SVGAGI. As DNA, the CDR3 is TGTGCCAGCAGTTACTCGATTTGGCAGATACCTTATGGCTACACCTTC. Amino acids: CASSYSIWQIPYGYTF.

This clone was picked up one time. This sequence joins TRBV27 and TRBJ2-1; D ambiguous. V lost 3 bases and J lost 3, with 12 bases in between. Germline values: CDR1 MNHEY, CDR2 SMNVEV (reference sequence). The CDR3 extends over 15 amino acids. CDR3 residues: CASSFESPLYNEQFF. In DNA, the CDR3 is TGTGCCAGCAGTTTCGAGTCTCCCCTCTACAATGAGCAGTTCTTC.

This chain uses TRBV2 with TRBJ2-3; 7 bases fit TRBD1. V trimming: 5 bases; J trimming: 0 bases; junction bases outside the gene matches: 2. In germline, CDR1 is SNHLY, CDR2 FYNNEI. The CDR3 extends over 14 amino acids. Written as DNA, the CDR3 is TGTGCCAGCAGTCGGGACAGCAGCACAGATACGCAGTATTTT. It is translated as CASSRDSSTDTQYF.

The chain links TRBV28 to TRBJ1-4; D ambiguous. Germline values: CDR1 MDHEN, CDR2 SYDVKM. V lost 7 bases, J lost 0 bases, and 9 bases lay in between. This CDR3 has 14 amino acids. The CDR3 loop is CASIPGSTNEKLFF. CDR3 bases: TGTGCCAGCATACCGGGATCAACTAATGAAAAACTGTTTTTT.

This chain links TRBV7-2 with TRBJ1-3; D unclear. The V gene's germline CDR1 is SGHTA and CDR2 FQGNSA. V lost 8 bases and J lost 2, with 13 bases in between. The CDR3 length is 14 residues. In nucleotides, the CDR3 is TGTGCCAGCTCGGTTGGTAATCCTGGAAACACCATATATTTT. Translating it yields CASSVGNPGNTIYF.

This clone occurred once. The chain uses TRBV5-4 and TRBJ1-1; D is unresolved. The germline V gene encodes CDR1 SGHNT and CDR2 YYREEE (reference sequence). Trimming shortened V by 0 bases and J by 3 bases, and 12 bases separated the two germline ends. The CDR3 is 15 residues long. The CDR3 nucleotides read TGTGCCAGCAGCTTGGGGATTGCGGTTTACACTGAAGCTTTCTTT. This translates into CASSLGIAVYTEAFF. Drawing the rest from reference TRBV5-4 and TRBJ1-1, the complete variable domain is ETGVTQSPTHLIKTRGQQVTLRCSSQSGHNTVSWYQQALGQGPQFIFQYYREEENGRGNFPPRFSGLQFPNYSSELNVNALELDDSALYLCASSLGIAVYTEAFFGQGTRLTVV.

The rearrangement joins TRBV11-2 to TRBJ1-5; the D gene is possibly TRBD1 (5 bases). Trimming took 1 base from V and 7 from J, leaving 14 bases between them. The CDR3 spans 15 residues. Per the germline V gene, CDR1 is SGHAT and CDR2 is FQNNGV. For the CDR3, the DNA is TGTGCCAGCAGCTTAGGCAGGGAAGTAGGACAGCCCCAGCATTTT. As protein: CASSLGREVGQPQHF.

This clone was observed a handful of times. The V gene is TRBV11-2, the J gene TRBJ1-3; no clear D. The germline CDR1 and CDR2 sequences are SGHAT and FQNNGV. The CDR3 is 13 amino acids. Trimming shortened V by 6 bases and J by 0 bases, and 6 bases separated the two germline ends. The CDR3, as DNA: TGTGCCAGCAGGCCCAGCTCTGGAAACACCATATATTTT. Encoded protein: CASRPSSGNTIYF.

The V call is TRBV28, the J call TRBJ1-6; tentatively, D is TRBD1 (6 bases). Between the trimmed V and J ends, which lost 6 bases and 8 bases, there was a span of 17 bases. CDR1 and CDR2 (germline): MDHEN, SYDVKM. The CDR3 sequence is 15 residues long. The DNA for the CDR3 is TGTGCCAGCAGCTCAGGGACATTATTAGATTCACCCCTCCACTTT. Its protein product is CASSSGTLLDSPLHF.

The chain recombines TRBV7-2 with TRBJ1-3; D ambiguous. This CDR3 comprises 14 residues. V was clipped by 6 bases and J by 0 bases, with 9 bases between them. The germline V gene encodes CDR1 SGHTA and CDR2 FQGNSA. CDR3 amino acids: CASRPVSSGNTIYF. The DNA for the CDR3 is TGTGCCAGCAGACCTGTGAGCTCTGGAAACACCATATATTTT. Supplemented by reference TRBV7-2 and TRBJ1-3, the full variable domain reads GAGVSQSPSNKVTEKGKDVELRCDPISGHTALYWYRQSLGQGLEFLIYFQGNSAPDKSGLPSDRFSAERTGGSVSTLTIQRTQQEDSAVYLCASRPVSSGNTIYFGEGSWLTVV.

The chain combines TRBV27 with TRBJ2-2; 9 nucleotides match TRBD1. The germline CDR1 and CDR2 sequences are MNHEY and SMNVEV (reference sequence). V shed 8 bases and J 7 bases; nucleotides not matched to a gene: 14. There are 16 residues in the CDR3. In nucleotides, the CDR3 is TGTGCCAGCCGTCCAACAGGGGGCTTCATGGACGGGGAGCTGTTTTTT. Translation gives CASRPTGGFMDGELFF.

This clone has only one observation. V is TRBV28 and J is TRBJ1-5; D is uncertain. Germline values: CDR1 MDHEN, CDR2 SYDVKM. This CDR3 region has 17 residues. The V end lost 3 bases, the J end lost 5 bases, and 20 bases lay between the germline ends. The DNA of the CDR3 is TGTGCCAGCAGTTTGAGGCAGCTCCCCACCTCCGATCAGCCCCAGCATTTT. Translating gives CASSLRQLPTSDQPQHF.

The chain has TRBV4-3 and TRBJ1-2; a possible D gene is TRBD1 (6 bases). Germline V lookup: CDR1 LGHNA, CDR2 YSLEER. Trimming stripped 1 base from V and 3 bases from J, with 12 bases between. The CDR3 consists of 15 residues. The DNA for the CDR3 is TGCGCCAGCAGCCAAGCGGAGACAGGTCACTATGGCTACACCTTC. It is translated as CASSQAETGHYGYTF.

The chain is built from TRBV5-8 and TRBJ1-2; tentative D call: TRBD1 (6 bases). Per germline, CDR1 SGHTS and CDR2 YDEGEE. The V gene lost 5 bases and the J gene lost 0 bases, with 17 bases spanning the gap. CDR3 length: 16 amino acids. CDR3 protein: CASRKTTGTTNYGYTF. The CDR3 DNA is TGTGCCAGCAGAAAGACGACAGGTACCACTAACTATGGCTACACCTTC.

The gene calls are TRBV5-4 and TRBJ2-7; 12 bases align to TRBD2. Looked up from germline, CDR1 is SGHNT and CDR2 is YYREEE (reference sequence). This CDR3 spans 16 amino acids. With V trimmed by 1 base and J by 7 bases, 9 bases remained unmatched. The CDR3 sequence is CASSLSSGGAAGEQYF. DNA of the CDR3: TGTGCCAGCAGCTTGTCTAGCGGGGGGGCCGCAGGAGAGCAGTACTTC.

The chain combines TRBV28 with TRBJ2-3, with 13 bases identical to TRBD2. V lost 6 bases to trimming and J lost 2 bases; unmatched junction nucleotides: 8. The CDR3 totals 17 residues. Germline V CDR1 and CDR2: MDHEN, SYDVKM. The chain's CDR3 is CASRSGTSGTFTDTQYF. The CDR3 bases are TGTGCCAGCAGATCCGGGACTAGCGGGACTTTCACAGATACGCAGTATTTT.